This T cell receptor (beta chain) comes out of a study of blood T cell repertoires in COVID-19. Study-level information: Some COVID-19 samples were acute and others convalescent; all came from the United States, Italy and Spain. The cDNA or gDNA used as material had been derived from T cells, B-cell-depleted T cells, or PBMCs.

Germline V gives CDR1 SNHLY, CDR2 FYNNEI. CDR3 size: 13 residues. Trimming left V 8 bases short and J 2 bases short, with 10 bases between. Original processing methods: Reference gene primer amplification gave estimated nucleated cell counts. TCRdb's table, derived via immunoSEQ multiplex PCR, lists solely in-frame clones and lacks some. V, J and clone size derive from that table, while D and trimming were established from the DNA sequence. The sample holds about 40,000 clones, roughly four fifths seen once. Sequenced input: peripheral blood. The gene calls are TRBV2 and TRBJ2-1; no definite D call. The sequence was obtained from a woman aged 60-75 years with acute or convalescent COVID-19. CDR3 DNA sequence: TGTGCCAGCGAGCGTGAAGCCTACAATGAGCAGTTCTTC. Amino acids: CASEREAYNEQFF.